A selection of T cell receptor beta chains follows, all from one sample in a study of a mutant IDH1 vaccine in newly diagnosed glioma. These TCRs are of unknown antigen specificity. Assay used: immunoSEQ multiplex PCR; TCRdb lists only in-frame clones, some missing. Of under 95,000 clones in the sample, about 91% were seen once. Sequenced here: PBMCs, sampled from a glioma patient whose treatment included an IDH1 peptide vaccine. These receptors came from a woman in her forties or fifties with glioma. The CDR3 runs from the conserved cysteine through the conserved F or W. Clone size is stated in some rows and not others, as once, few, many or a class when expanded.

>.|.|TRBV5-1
CASSSWTSPAEQYF
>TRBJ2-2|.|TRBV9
CASSLNLGKPGELFF
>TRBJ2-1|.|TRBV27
CASSLLTGALYNEQFF
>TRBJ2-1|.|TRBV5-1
CASSWPPTSGSLSYNEQFF
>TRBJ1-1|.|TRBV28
CASSRFPPEAFF
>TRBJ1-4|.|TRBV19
CASSLRHVNEKLFF
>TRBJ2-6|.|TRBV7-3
CASSLNRGGGANVLTF
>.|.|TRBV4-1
CASSQEKKGTVLEQYF
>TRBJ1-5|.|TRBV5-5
CASSNDRAEQPQHF
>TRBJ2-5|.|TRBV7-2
CASSLARRETQYF
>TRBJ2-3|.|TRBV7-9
CASSPGTRGTDTQYF
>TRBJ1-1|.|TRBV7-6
CASSLVGKGPMSTEAFF
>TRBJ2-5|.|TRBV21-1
CASSKVSEQETQYF
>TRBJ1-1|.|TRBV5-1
CASSLGMGRGTEAFF
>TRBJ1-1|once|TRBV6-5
CAALGQGWTEAFF
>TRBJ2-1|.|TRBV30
CAWSRLAGGPHNEQFF
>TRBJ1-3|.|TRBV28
CATRTDFSGNTIYF
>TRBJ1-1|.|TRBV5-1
CASSLQGNTEAFF
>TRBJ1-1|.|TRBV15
CATSRSGLRGTEAFF
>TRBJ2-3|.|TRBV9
CASSGEWRESTDTQYF
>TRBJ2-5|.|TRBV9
CASSVEGGSWETQYF
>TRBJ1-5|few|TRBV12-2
CASRPAPRPQHF
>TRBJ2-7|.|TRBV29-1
CSVPRQGAYEQYF
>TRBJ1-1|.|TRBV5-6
CASSLVWANTEAFF
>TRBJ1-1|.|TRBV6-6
CASSYGTSREDTEAFF
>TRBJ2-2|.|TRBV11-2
CASSPGLAGGIGELFF
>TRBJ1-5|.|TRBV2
CASSAGANQPQHF
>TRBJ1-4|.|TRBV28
CASSPDSDEKLFF
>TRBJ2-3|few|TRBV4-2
CASRPTSSDTQYF
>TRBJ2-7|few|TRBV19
CASSIVDQQSYEQYF
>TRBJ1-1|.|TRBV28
CASSPERAVPTEAFF
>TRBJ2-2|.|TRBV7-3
CASSVTGTGGAGGTGELFF
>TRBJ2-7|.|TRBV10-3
CAISAGTSGSLYEQYF
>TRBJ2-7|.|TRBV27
CASSPYRRDAARGGEQYF
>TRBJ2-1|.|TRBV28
CASSLSGGRANEQFF
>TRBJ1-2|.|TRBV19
CASSIAQGGHGYTF
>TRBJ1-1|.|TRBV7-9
CASSISPGEAFF
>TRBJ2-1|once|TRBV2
CASSFIRTSGRNEQFF
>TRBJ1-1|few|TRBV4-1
CASSQHLRWLNTEAFF
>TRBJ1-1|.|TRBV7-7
CASSSGLNTEAFF
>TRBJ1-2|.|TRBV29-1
CSVPASNYGYTF
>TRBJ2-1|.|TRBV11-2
CASSRRAGRGDNEQFF
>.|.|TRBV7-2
CASSLGVATGTYEQYF
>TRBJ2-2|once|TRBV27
CASSYSGENTGELFF
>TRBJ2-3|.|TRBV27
CASSFLDRGTDTQYF
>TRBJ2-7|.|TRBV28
CASSLRGGLEQYF
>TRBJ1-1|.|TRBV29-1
CSVGPSMYMNTEAFF
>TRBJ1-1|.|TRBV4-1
CASSKSTGNTEAFF
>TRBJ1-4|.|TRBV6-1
CASSEVGVGGEKLFF
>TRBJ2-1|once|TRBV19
CASSIRGTHGNNEQFF
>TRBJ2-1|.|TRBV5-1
CASSLYATNEQFF
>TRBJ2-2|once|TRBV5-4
CASSLEGTGTGELFF
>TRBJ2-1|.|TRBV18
CASSPPVGSGRAYNEQFF
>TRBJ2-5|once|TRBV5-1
CASSSGLQGFEETQYF